This T cell receptor beta chain was profiled in a study of blood T cell repertoires in COVID-19. The overall study: The samples span acute and convalescent COVID-19 from the United States, Italy and Spain. PBMCs, B-cell-depleted T cells, or T cells provided the cDNA or gDNA that made up the material.

In the original analysis: It was from reference gene primer amplification that nucleated cell counts were estimated. The protocol was immunoSEQ multiplex PCR, while the TCRdb copy is restricted to in-frame clones and leaves out a portion. The V and J calls and clone size were taken over from that table, and D and trimming were inferred from the DNA. The sample consists of roughly 250,000 clones, around four fifths of them appearing once. The germline V gene has CDR1 SGHTA and CDR2 FQGTGA. This CDR3 comprises 13 residues. The germline V and J ends were trimmed by 5 bases and 7 bases, with 12 bases remaining between them.

The chain is built from TRBV7-3 and TRBJ2-1; perhaps TRBD2 as D (5 bases). The clonotype was recovered from a woman aged 60-75 years with active or convalescent COVID-19. The material sequenced was peripheral blood. The CDR3: CASSPATGNEQFF. DNA for the CDR3: TGTGCCAGCAGCCCCGCCACGGGGAATGAGCAGTTCTTC.